This T cell receptor (beta chain) was identified in a study of technical replicates of blood from several donors. The protocol was immunoSEQ multiplex PCR, while the TCRdb copy is restricted to in-frame clones and leaves out a portion. The sample shows roughly 71,000 clones, approximately 96% of them seen only once. V gave up 0 bases and J gave up 5 bases, with 16 bases separating them. CDR3 length equals 17 residues. Germline V CDR1 and CDR2: LGHNA, YSLEER. This TCR was sampled from a human donor in good health. The chain carries TRBV4-3 and TRBJ1-4, with D possibly being TRBD1 (5 bases). The sample comprised T cells isolated from PBMCs. The CDR3, as DNA: TGCGCCAGCAGCCAAGATTGGGGAGGGGTTGGGAATGAAAAACTGTTTTTT. This sequence encodes CASSQDWGGVGNEKLFF.